Listed here are 3 T cell receptor beta chains from one sample, sequenced in a study of regulatory T cells in long-lasting Graves disease. Time point noted: newly diagnosed GD, antithyroid drugs for less than 3 months. The TCR library was made from RNA that had been extracted from PBMCs in TRIzol. HTBI primers from iRepertoire and Arm-PCR of CDR3 regions yielded the TCR beta libraries. TCRdb called the multiplex PCR reads again in MiXCR, with one record for every CDR3 protein. Found here are around 450,000 distinct CDR3 sequences, about a sixth of them singletons; the top ten hold 12%. The same specimen was also included in a second study, on T cells in Graves' hyperthyroidism and ophthalmopathy.

Sequenced material: peripheral blood mononuclear cells (PBMCs), taken at new diagnosis, from a patient treated with antithyroid drugs. The receptors come from a man aged 35-49 years with Graves disease.

In its sample, this clonotype was seen many times. The chain links TRBV6-5 to TRBJ2-7, with 10 bases aligning to TRBD2. CDR1 is MNHEY and CDR2 is SVGAGI in the germline V gene. The CDR3 runs 16 residues. Germline trimming cut 2 bases from V and 4 bases from J; bases unmatched to any gene: 8. The CDR3 region is CASSYTPLAGVYEQYF. The CDR3 nucleotides read TGTGCCAGCAGTTACACCCCCCTAGCGGGAGTATACGAGCAGTACTTC.

This clonotype was detected ten times or more. The chain carries TRBV5-5 and TRBJ1-2, with 8 bases aligning to TRBD1. The V gene's germline CDR1 is SGHKS and CDR2 YYEKEE (reference sequence). The V segment lost 4 bases and the J segment 5 bases; nucleotides outside the gene matches: 10. This CDR3 is 15 amino acids long. The CDR3 loop reads CASSLGTGILYGYTF. The CDR3 DNA sequence: TGTGCCAGCAGCCTAGGGACAGGCATTCTGTATGGCTACACCTTC.

Concerning this clonotype: This probably arose from a read error, given a far larger clone one base away. The CDR3 ends on some other residue instead of the conserved phenylalanine or tryptophan, so this is likely a read error. V is TRBV5-1 and J is TRBJ2-3, with TRBD2 matching over 10 bases. Germline V CDR1 and CDR2: SGHRS, YFSETQ. There are 16 residues in the CDR3. CDR3 residues: CASSSPLAGGADTQYS. The CDR3 nucleotides are TGTGCCAGCAGCTCCCCTTTAGCGGGAGGCGCAGATACGCAGTATTCT.